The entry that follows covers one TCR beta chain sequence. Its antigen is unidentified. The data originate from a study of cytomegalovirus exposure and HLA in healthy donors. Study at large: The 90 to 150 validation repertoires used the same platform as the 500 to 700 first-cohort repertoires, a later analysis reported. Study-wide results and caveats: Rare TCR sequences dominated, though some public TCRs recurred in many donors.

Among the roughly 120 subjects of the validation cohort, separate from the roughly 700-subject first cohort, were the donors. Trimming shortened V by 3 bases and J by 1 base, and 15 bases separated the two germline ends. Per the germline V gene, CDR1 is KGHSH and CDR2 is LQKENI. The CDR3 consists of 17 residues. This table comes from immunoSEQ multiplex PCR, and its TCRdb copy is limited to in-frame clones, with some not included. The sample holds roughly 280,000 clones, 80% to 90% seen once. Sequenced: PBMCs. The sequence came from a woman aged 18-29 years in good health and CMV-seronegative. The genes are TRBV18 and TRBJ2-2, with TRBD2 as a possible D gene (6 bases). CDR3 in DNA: TGTGCCAGCTCACCCTCGATTCGGGGGTTGAACACCGGGGAGCTGTTTTTT. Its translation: CASSPSIRGLNTGELFF. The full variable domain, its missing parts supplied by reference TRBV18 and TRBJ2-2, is NAGVMQNPRHLVRRRGQEARLRCSPMKGHSHVYWYRQLPEEGLKFMVYLQKENIIDESGMPKERFSAEFPKEGPSILRIQQVVRGDSAAYFCASSPSIRGLNTGELFFGEGSRLTVL.